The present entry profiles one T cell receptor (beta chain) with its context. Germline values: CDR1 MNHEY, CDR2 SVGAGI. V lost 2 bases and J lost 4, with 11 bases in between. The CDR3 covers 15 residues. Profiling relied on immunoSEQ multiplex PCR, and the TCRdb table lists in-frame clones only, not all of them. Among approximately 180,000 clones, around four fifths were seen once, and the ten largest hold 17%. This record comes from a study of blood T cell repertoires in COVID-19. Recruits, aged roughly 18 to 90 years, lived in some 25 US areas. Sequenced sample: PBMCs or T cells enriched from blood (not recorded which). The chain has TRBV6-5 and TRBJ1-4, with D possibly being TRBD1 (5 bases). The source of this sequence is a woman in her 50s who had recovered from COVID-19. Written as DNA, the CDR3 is TGTGCCAGCAGTTACCTGGACATGTATAATGAAAAACTGTTTTTT. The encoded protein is CASSYLDMYNEKLFF.